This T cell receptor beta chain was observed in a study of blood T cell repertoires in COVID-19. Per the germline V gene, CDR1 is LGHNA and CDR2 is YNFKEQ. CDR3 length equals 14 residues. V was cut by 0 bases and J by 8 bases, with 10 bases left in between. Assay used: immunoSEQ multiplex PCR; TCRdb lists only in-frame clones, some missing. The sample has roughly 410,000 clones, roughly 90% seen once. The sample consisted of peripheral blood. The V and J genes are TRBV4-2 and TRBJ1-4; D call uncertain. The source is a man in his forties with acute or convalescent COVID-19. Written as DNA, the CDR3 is TGTGCCAGCAGCCAAGAAATTAATCGGGAAAAACTGTTTTTT. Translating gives CASSQEINREKLFF.